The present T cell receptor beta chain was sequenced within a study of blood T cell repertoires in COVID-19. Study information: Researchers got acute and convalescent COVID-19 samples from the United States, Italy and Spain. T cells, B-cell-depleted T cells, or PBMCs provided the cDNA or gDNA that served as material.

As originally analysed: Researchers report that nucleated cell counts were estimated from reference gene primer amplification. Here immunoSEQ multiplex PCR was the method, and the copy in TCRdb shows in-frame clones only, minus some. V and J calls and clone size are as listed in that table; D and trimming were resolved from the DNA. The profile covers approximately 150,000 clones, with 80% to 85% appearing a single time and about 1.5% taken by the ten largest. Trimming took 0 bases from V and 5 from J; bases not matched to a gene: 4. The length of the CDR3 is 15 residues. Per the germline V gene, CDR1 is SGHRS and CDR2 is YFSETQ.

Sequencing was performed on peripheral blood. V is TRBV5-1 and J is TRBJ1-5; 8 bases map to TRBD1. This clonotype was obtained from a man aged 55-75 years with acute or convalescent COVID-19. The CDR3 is CASSLDSGGYQPQHF. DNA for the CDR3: TGCGCCAGCAGCTTGGATTCAGGGGGCTATCAGCCCCAGCATTTT.